This T cell receptor (beta chain) was obtained from a study of blood T cell repertoires in COVID-19. TCRdb's table, derived via immunoSEQ multiplex PCR, lists solely in-frame clones and lacks some. The data contain around 200,000 clones, about 83% of them seen just once; the ten biggest clones take up approximately 7.4%. The CDR3 consists of 12 residues. The V end was cut by 7 bases, the J end by 4 bases, with 7 bases between. Germline-derived CDR1 and CDR2 are SNHLY and FYNNEI. The chain combines TRBV2 with TRBJ2-2, with TRBD1 as a possible D gene (5 bases). This clonotype originated in a woman between 50 and 59 years old with acute or convalescent COVID-19. Sequencing input: peripheral blood. The chain's CDR3 is CASTTVTGELFF. CDR3 DNA sequence: TGTGCCAGCACGACAGTCACCGGGGAGCTGTTTTTT.